This T cell receptor beta chain was identified in a study of response to subunit inactivated influenza vaccine. CDR3 size: 16 residues. Germline V CDR1 and CDR2: DFQATT, SNEGSKA (reference sequence). The V gene end was trimmed by 3 bases and the J gene end by 0 bases; junction bases not matched to a gene: 9. MiXCR, run by TCRdb on the RT-PCR reads, gives a single entry per CDR3 protein. The sample holds roughly 150,000 distinct CDR3 sequences, roughly a tenth seen once. This clonotype has just a few counts. Its antigen is unknown. Regarding the study as a whole: A suggestion made by the authors is that each seasonal influenza vaccination recruits few new T cells.

Sequenced here: non-naive T cells sorted from PBMCs, sampled 40 to 50 days after vaccination. The clonotype originates from a man aged 50 to 59 who received an inactivated influenza vaccine. V gene TRBV20-1 combines with J gene TRBJ2-5; TRBD2 matches at 8 bases. This CDR3 reads CSARAGGGGHQETQYF. CDR3 sequence (DNA): TGCAGTGCTAGGGCCGGGGGGGGAGGCCACCAAGAGACCCAGTACTTC.